Shown below are 32 T cell receptor beta chains from a single sample sequenced in a study of sequential checkpoint blockade in melanoma. Measured with immunoSEQ multiplex PCR; TCRdb has only the in-frame clones, and not every one. The data contain around 18,000 clones, about 74% of them singletons. Treatment here: randomized to nivolumab then ipilimumab (arm A) or the reverse (arm B). Sample: CD8+ T cells sorted from blood (inferred from file names), taken from a patient given nivolumab and ipilimumab in sequence. These receptor sequences come from a human donor with melanoma.

The genes are TRBV30 and TRBJ1-2, with D possibly being TRBD1 (6 bases). Per germline, CDR1 GTSNPN and CDR2 SVGIG (reference sequence). This CDR3 region has 12 residues. V lost 3 bases to trimming and J lost 7 bases, with 12 bases between them. CDR3 amino acids: CAWRVSGVGYTF. CDR3 DNA sequence: TGTGCCTGGAGGGTATCAGGGGTTGGCTACACCTTC. Filled out from reference TRBV30 and TRBJ1-2, the complete variable domain reads SQTIHQWPATLVQPVGSPLSLECTVEGTSNPNLYWYRQAAGRGLQLLFYSVGIGQISSEVPQNLSASRPQDRQFILSSKKLLLSDSGFYLCAWRVSGVGYTFGSGTRLTVV.

V is TRBV4-1 and J is TRBJ2-7; 11 bases align to TRBD1. After removal of 0 bases from V and 3 bases from J, the junction contained 4 bases not matched to a gene. The CDR3 covers 16 residues. CDR1 is MGHRA, CDR2 YSYEKL, per germline. This CDR3 is CASSQDGGTGGYEQYF. CDR3 in DNA: TGCGCCAGCAGCCAAGATGGGGGGACAGGGGGCTACGAGCAGTACTTC.

The chain uses TRBV7-9 and TRBJ2-7; 11 bases are a match to TRBD2. V gave up 5 bases and J gave up 0 bases; unmatched junction bases: 6. This CDR3 spans 16 amino acids. CDR1 is SEHNR, CDR2 FQNEAQ, per germline (reference sequence). As DNA, the CDR3 is TGTGCCAGCAGCCGACGGACTAGCGGGTCCTCCTACGAGCAGTACTTC. Translated, it gives CASSRRTSGSSYEQYF.

Only one count was recorded for this clone. V usage is TRBV10-3 and J usage is TRBJ1-2; no reliable D call. CDR3 length: 12 amino acids. Germline V gene data show CDR1 as ENHRY and CDR2 as SYGVKD. V shed 8 bases and J shed 5 bases, with 12 bases lying between them. CDR3 in DNA: TGTGCCATCGGAGCGGGAGAGTATGGCTACACCTTC. Amino acids: CAIGAGEYGYTF.

V usage is TRBV4-3 and J usage is TRBJ2-3; D gene ambiguous. Germline loops: CDR1 LGHNA, CDR2 YSLEER. This CDR3 spans 13 amino acids. V was trimmed by 0 bases and J by 4 bases, leaving 5 bases between them. As DNA, the CDR3 is TGCGCCAGCAGCCAAGATTCATCAGATACGCAGTATTTT. Translating gives CASSQDSSDTQYF.

DNA of the CDR3: TGTGCCAGCAGCTCCAGCGGACTCTCAGACCTGAATGAGCAGTTCTTC. This encodes CASSSSGLSDLNEQFF. J is TRBJ2-1 and V is TRBV7-9; tentatively, D is TRBD2 (5 bases). The V gene's germline CDR1 is SEHNR and CDR2 FQNEAQ (reference sequence). Trimming stripped 4 bases from V and 7 bases from J, with 20 bases between. The CDR3 contains 16 residues.

The genes are TRBV18 and TRBJ2-1; D unclear. This CDR3 has 16 amino acids. The germline V and J ends were trimmed by 5 bases and 2 bases, with 16 bases remaining between them. Looked up from germline, CDR1 is KGHSH and CDR2 is LQKENI. The CDR3 DNA is TGTGCCAGCTCATCCCGACCTGACTTTCCCTACAATGAGCAGTTCTTC. Protein sequence: CASSSRPDFPYNEQFF.

This clone was observed once. V usage is TRBV14 and J usage is TRBJ2-5, with D uncertain. The closer fit of TRBJ2-7 to the DNA end suggests the J call may be wrong. The CDR3 has 13 residues. From germline, CDR1 is SGHDN and CDR2 FVKESK. The CDR3 loop reads CASSQAISYEQYF. Written as DNA, the CDR3 is TGTGCCAGCAGCCAAGCAATCTCCTACGAGCAGTACTTC.

The chain is built from TRBV27 and TRBJ1-2, with TRBD1 as a possible D gene (6 bases). Trimming left V 6 bases short and J 2 bases short, with 10 bases between. The CDR3 is made up of 13 amino acids. The germline gives CDR1 MNHEY, CDR2 SMNVEV (reference sequence). CDR3 sequence: CASSDTGNYGYTF. The DNA of the CDR3 is TGTGCCAGCAGCGATACAGGGAACTATGGCTACACCTTC.

This chain connects TRBV6-5 to TRBJ2-7, with D possibly being TRBD2 (6 bases). This CDR3 contains 14 residues. The V end lost 1 base, the J end lost 2 bases, and 9 bases lay between the germline ends. Germline CDR1 is MNHEY and CDR2 is SVGAGI. CDR3: CASSYLGLPYEQYF. In nucleotides, the CDR3 is TGTGCCAGCAGTTACTTGGGACTCCCCTACGAGCAGTACTTC.

The chain uses TRBV7-6 and TRBJ2-7; TRBD2 is a possible D gene (5 bases). From germline, CDR1 is SGHVS and CDR2 FNYEAQ. CDR3 size: 14 residues. Trimming took off 5 bases at V and 2 bases at J, with 13 bases between the two ends. The CDR3 DNA reads as TGTGCCAGCAGCGCGGGCTCAGGCCCCTACGAGCAGTACTTC. It is translated as CASSAGSGPYEQYF.

The sample holds one count of this clone. This chain's CDR3 is CASSQGSGPIYVLNTEAFF. The CDR3, as DNA: TGTGCCAGCAGCCAGGGTTCAGGGCCCATCTACGTGTTGAACACTGAAGCTTTCTTT. The rearrangement joins TRBV14 to TRBJ1-1; weak D call: TRBD1 (5 bases). Germline V CDR1 and CDR2: SGHDN, FVKESK. V dropped 3 bases and J dropped 0 bases, with 23 bases sitting between them. This CDR3 is 19 amino acids long.

This clone came up once. The genes are TRBV27 and TRBJ2-7, with D possibly being TRBD2 (6 bases). Per the germline V gene, CDR1 is MNHEY and CDR2 is SMNVEV (reference sequence). The CDR3 spans 14 residues. V was clipped by 6 bases and J by 6 bases, with 18 bases between them. This CDR3 reads CASRELRGGSEQYF. CDR3 bases: TGTGCCAGCAGGGAATTGCGGGGCGGCTCCGAGCAGTACTTC.

This clone has only one observation. The rearrangement joins TRBV29-1 to TRBJ2-7; tentative D call: TRBD1 (6 bases). This CDR3 region has 14 residues. The V and J ends lost 4 bases and 4 bases respectively, with 17 bases between them. Germline CDR1 reads SQVTM; CDR2 reads ANQGSEA. The CDR3 DNA sequence: TGCAGCGTTGCGGGAACAGGGTTAGCTTACGAGCAGTACTTC. Its translation is CSVAGTGLAYEQYF.

This clone was counted between two and nine times. This chain joins TRBV6-1 and TRBJ2-5, with D possibly being TRBD1 (6 bases). The CDR3 spans 17 residues. Germline CDR1 and CDR2: MNHNS and SASEGT. Trimming took off 2 bases at V and 3 bases at J, with 19 bases between the two ends. The CDR3, as DNA: TGTGCCAGCAGTGAAATGGGTCCCTGGACAGCGAAAGAGACCCAGTACTTC. It encodes CASSEMGPWTAKETQYF.

This chain's CDR3 is CASSYEGLAGGSTQYF. The CDR3 nucleotides are TGTGCCAGCAGCTATGAAGGACTAGCGGGAGGAAGTACGCAGTATTTT. The V and J genes are TRBV12-1 and TRBJ2-3; TRBD2, the D gene given by the table, was not confirmed from the DNA. TRBV12-1 is assigned pseudogene status. This CDR3 spans 16 amino acids.

V usage is TRBV6-5 and J usage is TRBJ2-1; maybe TRBD1 (5 bases). The germline V and J ends were trimmed by 6 bases and 5 bases, with 17 bases remaining between them. The germline V gene has CDR1 MNHEY and CDR2 SVGAGI. The length of the CDR3 is 15 residues. CDR3 sequence: CASSTPGFRDNEQFF. The CDR3 DNA reads as TGTGCCAGCAGCACCCCCGGGTTCAGGGACAATGAGCAGTTCTTC.

The chain links TRBV13 to TRBJ2-7, with TRBD1 identical over 10 bases. V lost 7 bases, J lost 4 bases, and 4 bases stayed unmatched. There are 13 residues in the CDR3. CDR1 is PRHDT, CDR2 FYEKMQ, per germline (reference sequence). Written as DNA, the CDR3 is TGTGCCAGCACCTCGGACAGGGGGTACGAGCAGTACTTC. Amino acid sequence: CASTSDRGYEQYF.

The V call is TRBV7-2, the J call TRBJ2-7, with D possibly TRBD2 on 6 matching bases. This CDR3 is built from 16 residues. Between the trimmed V and J ends, which lost 5 bases and 5 bases, there was a span of 22 bases. In germline, CDR1 is SGHTA, CDR2 FQGNSA. The chain's CDR3 is CASSHPGGKEGDEQYF. For the CDR3, the DNA is TGTGCCAGCAGCCATCCCGGAGGGAAGGAAGGGGACGAGCAGTACTTC.

This clone was detected only once. This sequence joins TRBV6-4 and TRBJ1-1, with TRBD1 as a possible D gene (6 bases). The V end was cut by 4 bases, the J end by 3 bases, with 15 bases between. The germline gives CDR1 MRHNA, CDR2 SNTAGT. CDR3 size: 15 residues. The CDR3 reads CASSVSGEGDTEAFF. The CDR3 DNA is TGTGCCAGCAGTGTGTCAGGGGAGGGAGACACTGAAGCTTTCTTT.

V is TRBV6-4 and J is TRBJ2-5, with 10 bases lining up with TRBD2. This CDR3 region has 15 residues. Germline CDR1 MRHNA, CDR2 SNTAGT. The trim removed 6 bases at V and 4 bases at J, leaving 8 bases unmatched. The CDR3 loop reads CASSEASGGGETQYF. CDR3 DNA sequence: TGTGCCAGCAGCGAGGCTAGCGGGGGAGGAGAGACCCAGTACTTC.

This sequence joins TRBV19 and TRBJ2-1; 10 bases agree with TRBD1. Per germline, CDR1 LNHDA and CDR2 SQIVND (reference sequence). V was clipped by 9 bases and J by 7 bases; unmatched bases: 9. The CDR3 runs to 14 residues. The CDR3 DNA reads as TGTGCCAGCCACGGACAGGGGGAAGTAAATGAGCAGTTCTTC. Translated, it gives CASHGQGEVNEQFF. Complete variable domain (other parts from reference TRBV19 and TRBJ2-1): DGGITQSPKYLFRKEGQNVTLSCEQNLNHDAMYWYRQDPGQGLRLIYYSQIVNDFQKGDIAEGYSVSREKKESFPLTVTSAQKNPTAFYLCASHGQGEVNEQFFGPGTRLTVL.

V usage is TRBV4-1 and J usage is TRBJ2-5; D is perhaps TRBD1 (5 bases). Per the germline V gene, CDR1 is MGHRA and CDR2 is YSYEKL. Trimming stripped 2 bases from V and 2 bases from J, with 15 bases between. The CDR3 has 16 residues. CDR3 amino acids: CASSQSGSGPQETQYF. In DNA form, the CDR3 reads TGCGCCAGCAGCCAATCAGGGTCGGGCCCGCAAGAGACCCAGTACTTC.

J is TRBJ1-6 and V is TRBV6-1; no firm D call. CDR3 length equals 13 residues. Trimming removed 7 bases at V and 6 bases at J, with 10 bases between. Germline CDR1 MNHNS, CDR2 SASEGT. The CDR3 nucleotides read TGTGCCAGCACTGACGAGGGTAATTCACCCCTCCACTTT. Protein: CASTDEGNSPLHF.

The rearrangement links TRBV2 to TRBJ1-1; TRBD1 might be the D (5 bases). The V end lost 8 bases, the J end lost 1 base, and 14 bases lay between the germline ends. CDR1 and CDR2 from the germline V gene are SNHLY and FYNNEI. This CDR3 has 14 residues. In nucleotides, the CDR3 is TGTGCCAGCGGAGGGCAGGGAGGGAACACTGAAGCTTTCTTT. It yields the protein CASGGQGGNTEAFF.

The CDR3 DNA sequence: TGCGCCAGCAGCCAAGGCGGGAGCTCCTACAATGAGCAGTTCTTC. Protein sequence: CASSQGGSSYNEQFF. The chain carries TRBV4-3 and TRBJ2-1; 7 bases match TRBD2. The V and J ends lost 1 base and 0 bases, in that order; junction bases with no gene match: 0. The germline CDR1 and CDR2 sequences are LGHNA and YSLEER. The CDR3 contains 15 residues.

The V and J genes are TRBV2 and TRBJ1-2, with D tentatively TRBD1 (5 bases). The CDR3 is 13 amino acids. The germline gives CDR1 SNHLY, CDR2 FYNNEI. V was trimmed by 2 bases and J by 3 bases, leaving 7 bases between them. The CDR3 bases are TGTGCCAGCAGTGAAATAGGGGACTATGGCTACACCTTC. Translated, it gives CASSEIGDYGYTF.

This clone was recorded a few times. This rearrangement joins TRBV13 to TRBJ2-1; 8 nucleotides agree with TRBD1. Per the germline V gene, CDR1 is PRHDT and CDR2 is FYEKMQ (reference sequence). The CDR3 contains 15 residues. Trimming removed 1 base from V and 4 bases from J; junction bases left unmatched: 3. DNA of the CDR3: TGTGCCAGCAGCTTAGACCAGGGGGCGTACAATGAGCAGTTCTTC. Its translation is CASSLDQGAYNEQFF. The full variable domain, completed using reference TRBV13 and TRBJ2-1, is AAGVIQSPRHLIKEKRETATLKCYPIPRHDTVYWYQQGPGQDPQFLISFYEKMQSDKGSIPDRFSAQQFSDYHSELNMSSLELGDSALYFCASSLDQGAYNEQFFGPGTRLTVL.

By frequency in the sample, this clone is medium-sized. The gene calls are TRBV27 and TRBJ2-1; 10 nucleotides align to TRBD2. Trimming at V came to 6 bases and at J to 0 bases, leaving 2 bases not matched to a gene. The CDR3 runs 15 residues. Germline CDR1 and CDR2: MNHEY and SMNVEV (reference sequence). CDR3 nucleotide sequence: TGTGCCAGCAGAGCTAGCGGGAGCTCCTACAATGAGCAGTTCTTC. It codes for CASRASGSSYNEQFF.

The chain has TRBV6-1 and TRBJ2-3; 13 bases are shared with TRBD2. This CDR3 has 15 residues. Germline values: CDR1 MNHNS, CDR2 SASEGT. Trimming cost V 6 bases and J 4 bases; bases outside gene matches: 4. This chain's CDR3 is CASSPLAGGPDTQYF. In DNA form, the CDR3 reads TGTGCCAGCAGCCCACTAGCGGGGGGGCCAGATACGCAGTATTTT.

The V and J genes are TRBV5-1 and TRBJ2-1, with 8 nucleotides matching TRBD2. After removal of 5 bases from V and 0 bases from J, the junction contained 7 bases not matched to a gene. Germline V CDR1 and CDR2: SGHRS, YFSETQ. The CDR3 contains 16 residues. This CDR3 is CASRPSGGGSYNEQFF. CDR3 coding DNA: TGCGCCAGCAGACCCTCCGGGGGGGGCTCCTACAATGAGCAGTTCTTC. Looking up the rest from reference TRBV5-1 and TRBJ2-1 gives the full variable domain: KAGVTQTPRYLIKTRGQQVTLSCSPISGHRSVSWYQQTPGQGLQFLFEYFSETQRNKGNFPGRFSGRQFSNSRSEMNVSTLELGDSALYLCASRPSGGGSYNEQFFGPGTRLTVL.

In this sample, this clone turned up once. The chain carries TRBV18 and TRBJ2-1; 14 nucleotides agree with TRBD2. J gave up 7 bases and V 4 bases, and 12 bases lay outside the gene matches. Germline CDR1 is KGHSH and CDR2 is LQKENI. The CDR3 consists of 18 residues. CDR3 residues: CASSRTGGTSGSGNEQFF. CDR3 DNA: TGTGCCAGCTCACGGACAGGTGGGACTAGCGGGAGCGGGAATGAGCAGTTCTTC.